The 26 T cell receptor beta chains below were found in one sample sequenced in a study of blood T cell repertoires in COVID-19. This table comes from immunoSEQ multiplex PCR, and its TCRdb copy is limited to in-frame clones, with some not included. The data contain 150,000 or so clones, about 85% of them singletons. The sample comprised peripheral blood. All receptors come from a man in his sixties who had recovered from COVID-19.

V is TRBV7-2 and J is TRBJ1-5; no firm D call. Germline lookup yields CDR1 SGHTA and CDR2 FQGNSA. V shed 2 bases and J shed 0 bases, with 11 bases lying between them. The CDR3 is 16 residues long. This chain's CDR3 is CASSLRYGLSNQPQHF. As DNA, the CDR3 is TGTGCCAGCAGCTTAAGGTACGGACTTAGCAATCAGCCCCAGCATTTT.

J is TRBJ2-1 and V is TRBV4-2, with no clear D. V was shortened by 1 base and J by 10 bases, with 8 bases between the two germline ends. Germline V gives CDR1 LGHNA, CDR2 YNFKEQ. The CDR3 loop spans 12 amino acids. CDR3 in DNA: TGTGCCAGCAGCCAAGTCGGAGAAGAGCAGTTCTTC. It yields the protein CASSQVGEEQFF.

This rearrangement joins TRBV2 to TRBJ2-2; D is perhaps TRBD1 (5 bases). The CDR3 totals 15 residues. The germline V and J ends were trimmed by 5 bases and 0 bases, with 10 bases remaining between them. Germline CDR1 reads SNHLY; CDR2 reads FYNNEI. The CDR3 nucleotides are TGTGCCAGCAGTCCCGACAGTGCGAACACCGGGGAGCTGTTTTTT. It yields the protein CASSPDSANTGELFF. Supplemented by reference TRBV2 and TRBJ2-2, the full variable domain reads EPEVTQTPSHQVTQMGQEVILRCVPISNHLYFYWYRQILGQKVEFLVSFYNNEISEKSEIFDDQFSVERPDGSNFTLKIRSTKLEDSAMYFCASSPDSANTGELFFGEGSRLTVL.

The chain links TRBV6-5 to TRBJ1-1; TRBD1 matches at 9 bases. The junction had 6 bases not matched to a gene; V was cut back by 8 bases and J by 5 bases. Germline CDR1 reads MNHEY; CDR2 reads SVGAGI. This CDR3 has 13 residues. The CDR3 loop is CASQGQGVTEAFF. The CDR3 DNA follows: TGTGCCAGCCAGGGACAGGGAGTGACTGAAGCTTTCTTT.

The chain has TRBV5-1 and TRBJ2-7, with D possibly being TRBD2 (7 bases). The V gene lost 4 bases and the J gene lost 3 bases, with 11 bases spanning the gap. This CDR3 region has 13 residues. Germline V gene sequence: CDR1 SGHRS, CDR2 YFSETQ. The CDR3 loop is CASSGGDIYEQYF. The CDR3 bases are TGCGCCAGCAGCGGGGGGGACATCTACGAGCAGTACTTC.

This clone was picked up a small number of times. In the same sample, other DNA sequences code for this CDR3. The chain employs TRBV19 and TRBJ1-1; D is perhaps TRBD1 (5 bases). The V end lost 5 bases, the J end lost 0 bases, and 7 bases lay between the germline ends. Germline CDR1 is LNHDA and CDR2 is SQIVND (reference sequence). The CDR3 runs to 13 residues. In nucleotides, the CDR3 is TGTGCCAGTAGTGGACAAGTGAACACTGAAGCTTTCTTT. It encodes CASSGQVNTEAFF. Full variable domain (outside the CDR3, taken from reference TRBV19 and TRBJ1-1): DGGITQSPKYLFRKEGQNVTLSCEQNLNHDAMYWYRQDPGQGLRLIYYSQIVNDFQKGDIAEGYSVSREKKESFPLTVTSAQKNPTAFYLCASSGQVNTEAFFGQGTRLTVV.

The chain combines TRBV29-1 with TRBJ2-6; a possible D gene is TRBD1 (6 bases). The CDR3 loop spans 15 amino acids. Trimming took 4 bases from V and 0 from J, leaving 10 bases between them. Looked up from germline, CDR1 is SQVTM and CDR2 is ANQGSEA. Here the CDR3 reads CSVAQGISGANVLTF. The CDR3 coding sequence is TGCAGCGTTGCCCAGGGGATCTCTGGGGCCAACGTCCTGACTTTC.

Only one count was recorded for this clone. The chain links TRBV6-5 to TRBJ2-7; the match to TRBD1 covers 8 bases. V lost 8 bases, J lost 6 bases, and 15 bases stayed unmatched. This CDR3 is 15 amino acids long. Looked up from germline, CDR1 is MNHEY and CDR2 is SVGAGI. CDR3 residues: CASGRQGSGVGEQYF. The DNA for the CDR3 is TGTGCCAGCGGCCGACAGGGGAGTGGGGTCGGCGAGCAGTACTTC.

This clone came up once. The chain couples TRBV10-3 to TRBJ1-3; no reliable D call. V was cut by 8 bases and J by 0 bases, with 8 bases left in between. CDR1 and CDR2 (germline): ENHRY, SYGVKD. The CDR3 length is 13 residues. CDR3 protein: CAIQANSGNTIYF. For the CDR3, the DNA is TGTGCCATCCAGGCTAACTCTGGAAACACCATATATTTT.

This sequence joins TRBV30 and TRBJ1-1; D is undetermined. The CDR3 sequence is 13 residues long. CDR1 GTSNPN and CDR2 SVGIG come from the germline V gene (reference sequence). Deletions cut 0 bases from V and 1 base from J, with 6 bases between. The CDR3: CAWSVLRNTEAFF. The CDR3 DNA reads as TGTGCCTGGAGTGTACTCCGGAACACTGAAGCTTTCTTT.

The CDR3 is CAWTSGANVLTF. CDR3 sequence (DNA): TGTGCCTGGACTTCTGGGGCCAACGTCCTGACTTTC. V usage is TRBV30 and J usage is TRBJ2-6; D is unresolved. The CDR3 sequence is 12 residues long. Looked up from germline, CDR1 is GTSNPN and CDR2 is SVGIG (reference sequence). V lost 4 bases to trimming and J lost 1 base, with 2 bases between them.

The chain employs TRBV7-2 and TRBJ2-6; tentative D call: TRBD2 (5 bases). Per germline, CDR1 SGHTA and CDR2 FQGNSA. Trimming removed 5 bases from V and 2 bases from J, with 13 bases in between. CDR3 length: 16 amino acids. CDR3 sequence (DNA): TGTGCCAGCAGCGCCAGACCGGGGACTGGGGCCAACGTCCTGACTTTC. It codes for CASSARPGTGANVLTF.

The chain links TRBV4-2 to TRBJ2-1; maybe TRBD2 (5 bases). The CDR3 totals 14 residues. The germline gives CDR1 LGHNA, CDR2 YNFKEQ. V was cut by 4 bases and J by 6 bases, with 13 bases left in between. This CDR3 is CASSPRDHPNEQFF. The DNA of the CDR3 is TGTGCCAGCAGCCCCCGGGATCATCCCAATGAGCAGTTCTTC.

The table lists this clone with a count of one. The V call is TRBV5-1, the J call TRBJ2-1; 10 bases line up with TRBD2. The CDR3 covers 16 residues. Germline CDR1 and CDR2: SGHRS and YFSETQ. Trimming removed 4 bases from V and 8 bases from J; junction bases left unmatched: 12. This CDR3 is CASSLPLSSGGDEQFF. DNA for the CDR3: TGCGCCAGCAGCCTCCCCCTCTCTAGCGGGGGCGATGAGCAGTTCTTC.

This clone has more than one count but fewer than ten. This sequence joins TRBV7-3 and TRBJ2-3; no reliable D call. Germline values: CDR1 SGHTA, CDR2 FQGTGA. This CDR3 spans 13 amino acids. V gave up 5 bases and J gave up 4 bases, with 10 bases separating them. The CDR3 nucleotides are TGTGCCAGCAGCCCGACTTTCGCAGATACGCAGTATTTT. This translates into CASSPTFADTQYF.

V gene TRBV6-5 combines with J gene TRBJ2-2; D is unclear. This CDR3 has 14 residues. CDR1 and CDR2 (germline): MNHEY, SVGAGI. The V end lost 7 bases, the J end lost 3 bases, and 12 bases lay between the germline ends. DNA of the CDR3: TGTGCCAGCAATTCTGGGCAGGACACCGGGGAGCTGTTTTTT. Translated: CASNSGQDTGELFF.

The V and J genes are TRBV5-6 and TRBJ1-6, with D perhaps matching TRBD1 (5 bases). Trimming shortened V by 2 bases and J by 13 bases, and 16 bases separated the two germline ends. The length of the CDR3 is 14 residues. The germline V gene has CDR1 SGHDT and CDR2 YYEEEE. CDR3 bases: TGTGCCAGCAGCTTCCAGGGCCAGGGAATGCCCCTCCACTTT. Its protein is CASSFQGQGMPLHF.

The chain uses TRBV18 and TRBJ2-3; D is possibly TRBD1 (6 bases). The V and J ends lost 3 bases and 0 bases respectively, with 7 bases between them. The CDR3 is 14 amino acids. Germline V gene sequence: CDR1 KGHSH, CDR2 LQKENI. CDR3 protein: CASSPDSSTDTQYF. For the CDR3, the DNA is TGTGCCAGCTCACCGGACAGTAGCACAGATACGCAGTATTTT.

J is TRBJ2-7 and V is TRBV5-1; 10 bases fit TRBD2. Germline V gene sequence: CDR1 SGHRS, CDR2 YFSETQ. The CDR3 loop spans 15 amino acids. V was pared by 4 bases and J by 5 bases, with 9 bases of the junction left unmatched. CDR3 nucleotides: TGCGCCAGCAGCCAAGCGGGGGGGCCATTGCACGAGCAGTACTTC. This sequence encodes CASSQAGGPLHEQYF.

The rearrangement joins TRBV15 to TRBJ1-6; 9 positions agree with TRBD1. This CDR3 contains 13 residues. Trimming took 7 bases from V and 8 from J; bases not matched to a gene: 3. Germline V gene lookup returns CDR1 LNHNV and CDR2 YYDKDF (reference sequence). The CDR3 DNA sequence: TGTGCCACCACGGGGACAGGGTATTCACCCCTCCACTTT. This sequence encodes CATTGTGYSPLHF.

This chain uses TRBV2 with TRBJ1-5; D might be TRBD1 (5 bases). Trimming removed 6 bases at V and 3 bases at J, with 12 bases between. This CDR3 has 14 amino acids. Germline CDR1 is SNHLY and CDR2 is FYNNEI. The CDR3 region is CASRPQGNNQPQHF. As DNA, the CDR3 is TGTGCCAGCAGGCCGCAGGGAAACAATCAGCCCCAGCATTTT. Full variable domain (missing parts from reference TRBV2 and TRBJ1-5): EPEVTQTPSHQVTQMGQEVILRCVPISNHLYFYWYRQILGQKVEFLVSFYNNEISEKSEIFDDQFSVERPDGSNFTLKIRSTKLEDSAMYFCASRPQGNNQPQHFGDGTRLSIL.

Worth noting for this clone: This specimen includes other DNA sequences encoding the same CDR3. The rearrangement links TRBV7-2 to TRBJ2-5; D gene uncertain. This CDR3 comprises 11 residues. Germline V CDR1 and CDR2: SGHTA, FQGNSA. The V end lost 3 bases, the J end lost 5 bases, and 4 bases lay between the germline ends. This CDR3 is CASSFGETQYF. In nucleotides, the CDR3 is TGTGCCAGCAGCTTCGGTGAGACCCAGTACTTC.

The gene calls are TRBV7-3 and TRBJ1-1; the D is unclear. The CDR3 contains 14 residues. Germline V gene sequence: CDR1 SGHTA, CDR2 FQGTGA. V lost 1 base, J lost 1 base, and 7 bases lay in between. In DNA, the CDR3 is TGTGCCAGCAGCTTAAGTTCAGAGAACACTGAAGCTTTCTTT. It specifies CASSLSSENTEAFF.

The rearrangement joins TRBV3-1 (or the pseudogene TRBV3-2) to TRBJ2-1, with D maybe TRBD2 (6 bases). This CDR3 region has 14 residues. Germline assignment: CDR1 LGHDT and CDR2 YNNKEL (reference sequence). V was shortened by 2 bases and J by 6 bases, with 11 bases between the two germline ends. The DNA of the CDR3 is TGTGCCAGCAGCCAATTGGACGGGGGCAATGAGCAGTTCTTC. Translated: CASSQLDGGNEQFF.

The chain combines TRBV6-5 with TRBJ2-7; 9 positions match TRBD1. Trimming at V came to 6 bases and at J to 7 bases, leaving 10 bases not matched to a gene. CDR3 length equals 14 residues. Germline loops: CDR1 MNHEY, CDR2 SVGAGI. CDR3 protein: CASSKDRGLYEQYF. The CDR3 DNA is TGTGCCAGCAGCAAGGACAGGGGACTCTATGAGCAGTACTTC.

The chain links TRBV5-1 to TRBJ2-1; D possibly corresponds to TRBD2 (6 bases). The CDR3 runs 15 residues. Trimming pared 4 bases from V and 4 bases from J, leaving 15 bases between. CDR1 is SGHRS, CDR2 YFSETQ, per germline. CDR3 coding DNA: TGCGCCAGCAGCCCCAGCGGGCCGGGATACAATGAGCAGTTCTTC. As protein: CASSPSGPGYNEQFF.